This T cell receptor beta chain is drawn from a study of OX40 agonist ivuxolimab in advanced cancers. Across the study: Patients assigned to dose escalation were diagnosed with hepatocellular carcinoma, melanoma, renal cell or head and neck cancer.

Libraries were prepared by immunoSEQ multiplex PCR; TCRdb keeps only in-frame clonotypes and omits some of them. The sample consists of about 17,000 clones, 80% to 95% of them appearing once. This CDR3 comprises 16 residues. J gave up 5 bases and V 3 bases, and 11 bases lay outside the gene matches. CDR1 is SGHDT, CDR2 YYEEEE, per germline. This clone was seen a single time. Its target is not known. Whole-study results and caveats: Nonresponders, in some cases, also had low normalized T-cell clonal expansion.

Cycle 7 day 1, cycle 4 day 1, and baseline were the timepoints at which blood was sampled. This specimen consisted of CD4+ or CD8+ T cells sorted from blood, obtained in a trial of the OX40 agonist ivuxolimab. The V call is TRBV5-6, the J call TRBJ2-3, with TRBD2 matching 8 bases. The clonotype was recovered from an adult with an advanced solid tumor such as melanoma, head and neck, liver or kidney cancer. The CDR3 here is CASSWSFGGAGDTQYF. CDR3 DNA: TGTGCCAGCAGCTGGTCTTTCGGGGGGGCCGGAGATACGCAGTATTTT.